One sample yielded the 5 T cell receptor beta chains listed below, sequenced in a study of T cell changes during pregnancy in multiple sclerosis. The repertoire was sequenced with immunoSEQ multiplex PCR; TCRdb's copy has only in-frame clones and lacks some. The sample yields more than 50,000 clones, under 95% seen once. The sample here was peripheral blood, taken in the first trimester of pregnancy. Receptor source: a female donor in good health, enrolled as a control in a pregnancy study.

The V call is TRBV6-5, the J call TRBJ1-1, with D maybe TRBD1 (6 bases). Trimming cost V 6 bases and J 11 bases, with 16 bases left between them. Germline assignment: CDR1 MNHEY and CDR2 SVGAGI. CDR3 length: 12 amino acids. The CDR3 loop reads CASSSPQGEAFF. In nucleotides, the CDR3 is TGTGCCAGCAGCAGCCCACAGGGAGAGGCTTTCTTT.

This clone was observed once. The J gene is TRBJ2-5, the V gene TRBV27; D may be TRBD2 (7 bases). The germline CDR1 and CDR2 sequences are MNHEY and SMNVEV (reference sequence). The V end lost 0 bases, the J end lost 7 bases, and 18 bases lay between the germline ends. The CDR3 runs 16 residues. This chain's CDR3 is CASSLSTSWDTRTQYF. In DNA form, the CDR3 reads TGTGCCAGCAGTTTATCGACTAGCTGGGACACAAGGACCCAGTACTTC.

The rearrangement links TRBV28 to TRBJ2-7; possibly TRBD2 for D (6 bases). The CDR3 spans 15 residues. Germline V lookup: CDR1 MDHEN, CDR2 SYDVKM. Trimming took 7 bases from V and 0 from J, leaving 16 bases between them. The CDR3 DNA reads TGTGCCAGCACCCTAGTGGGACTCTCCTCCTACGAGCAGTACTTC. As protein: CASTLVGLSSYEQYF.

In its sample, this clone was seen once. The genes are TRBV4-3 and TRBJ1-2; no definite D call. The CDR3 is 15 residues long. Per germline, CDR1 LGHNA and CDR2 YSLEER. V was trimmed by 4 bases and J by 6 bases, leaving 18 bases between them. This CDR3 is CASSLPRWAGNGYTF. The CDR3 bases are TGCGCCAGCAGCCTTCCCCGGTGGGCGGGGAATGGCTACACCTTC.

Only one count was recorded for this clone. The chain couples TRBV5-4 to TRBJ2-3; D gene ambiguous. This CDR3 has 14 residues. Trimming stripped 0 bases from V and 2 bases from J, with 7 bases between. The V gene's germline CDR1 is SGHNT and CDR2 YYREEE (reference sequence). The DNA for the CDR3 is TGTGCCAGCAGCTTGGTTGGCAACACAGATACGCAGTATTTT. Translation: CASSLVGNTDTQYF. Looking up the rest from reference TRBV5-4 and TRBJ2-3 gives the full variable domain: ETGVTQSPTHLIKTRGQQVTLRCSSQSGHNTVSWYQQALGQGPQFIFQYYREEENGRGNFPPRFSGLQFPNYSSELNVNALELDDSALYLCASSLVGNTDTQYFGPGTRLTVL.